This TCR beta chain comes out of a study of CD8 T cells in ankylosing spondylitis. From the 5' RACE reads, TCRdb called clonotypes with MiXCR, one entry per CDR3 protein. The sample records under 120,000 distinct CDR3 sequences, 20% to 30% being singletons. Findings and caveats of the study: Earlier work had already found some motif variants in reactive arthritis synovial fluid and blood. There was reportedly significant enrichment of clones that were disease-linked in matched ankylosing spondylitis synovial fluid. Characteristic of ankylosing spondylitis blood, it appeared, was a TCR beta motif comprising about eight highly homologous variants.

This CDR3 region has 14 residues. CDR1 is KGHDR and CDR2 is SFDVKD in the germline V gene. The V end lost 5 bases, the J end lost 4 bases, and 12 bases lay between the germline ends. For this clonotype: Its cognate antigen is unknown.

This chain connects TRBV24-1 to TRBJ2-3; no reliable D call. The TCR comes from a male donor with ankylosing spondylitis. Sample: synovial fluid, either unsorted or a sorted T cell fraction (not recorded which). The CDR3: CATSVMGRSDTQYF. DNA for the CDR3: TGTGCCACCAGTGTTATGGGCAGATCAGATACGCAGTATTTT.